This entry lists 30 T cell receptor beta chains sequenced from one sample in a study of cytomegalovirus exposure and HLA in healthy donors (dated by TCRdb to 2017 to 2019). Libraries were built with the immunoSEQ multiplex PCR assay. The multiplex PCR relied on a mix of 60 forward primers for TCR Vbeta segments and 13 reverse primers for TCR Jbeta segments. TCRdb took this table from immuneACCESS and kept in-frame rearrangements with V and J called. Such tables lack part of the clones; where checked against another copy, unresolved V genes explain under half of the gap, and the rest is unexplained. The sample contains 160,000 or so clones, roughly 77% of them found a single time. The biggest ten clones account for approximately 4.6% of the sample. The sequenced sample consisted of PBMCs. Source of these receptors: a man younger than 30 in good health and CMV-seropositive.

This sequence joins TRBV4-1 and TRBJ1-2, with D tentatively TRBD1 (6 bases). The germline CDR1 and CDR2 sequences are MGHRA and YSYEKL. This CDR3 is built from 15 residues. Trimming took 0 bases from V and 5 from J, leaving 13 bases between them. Here the CDR3 DNA reads TGCGCCAGCAGCCAAGATAGCAGGGGCTGGTATGGCTACACCTTC. This gives the protein CASSQDSRGWYGYTF.

The V and J genes are TRBV30 and TRBJ1-1, with 7 bases identical to TRBD1. Germline loops: CDR1 GTSNPN, CDR2 SVGIG (reference sequence). Trimming took 3 bases from V and 2 from J; bases not matched to a gene: 3. The CDR3 spans 13 residues. Here the CDR3 reads CAWSHRGNTEAFF. The CDR3, as DNA: TGTGCCTGGAGCCACAGGGGTAACACTGAAGCTTTCTTT.

This clone was picked up a small number of times. The chain is built from TRBV30 and TRBJ1-1; 9 bases line up with TRBD1. Germline V gene data show CDR1 as GTSNPN and CDR2 as SVGIG (reference sequence). Germline trimming cut 4 bases from V and 6 bases from J; bases unmatched to any gene: 6. This CDR3 is built from 13 residues. DNA of the CDR3: TGTGCCTGGACCCCGGGACAGGGCCCTGAAGCTTTCTTT. Its translation is CAWTPGQGPEAFF.

This clone was seen just once. The chain has TRBV30 and TRBJ2-1; TRBD1 might be the D (6 bases). The V end lost 1 base, the J end lost 7 bases, and 11 bases lay between the germline ends. The CDR3 is 13 amino acids. The germline V gene encodes CDR1 GTSNPN and CDR2 SVGIG (reference sequence). CDR3 region: CAWSGRTVNEQFF. CDR3 coding DNA: TGTGCCTGGAGTGGTCGGACAGTTAATGAGCAGTTCTTC.

The chain recombines TRBV10-3 with TRBJ2-3; 8 bases align to TRBD1. The CDR3 runs to 14 residues. Germline CDR1 reads ENHRY; CDR2 reads SYGVKD. The trim removed 8 bases at V and 2 bases at J, leaving 6 bases unmatched. CDR3 region: CAISTGVSTDTQYF. The CDR3, as DNA: TGTGCCATCTCGACAGGGGTTTCCACAGATACGCAGTATTTT.

This sequence joins TRBV7-2 and TRBJ2-3, with a tentative D call TRBD1 (6 bases). Trimming left V 4 bases short and J 2 bases short, with 13 bases between. The CDR3 totals 15 residues. CDR1 is SGHTA and CDR2 is FQGNSA in the germline V gene. The CDR3 DNA reads TGTGCCAGCAGCTCCGCCGGGACATCCACAGATACGCAGTATTTT. Translating it yields CASSSAGTSTDTQYF.

This clone was found a few times. The chain combines TRBV7-6 with TRBJ2-1, with 7 bases identical to TRBD2. The CDR3 covers 16 residues. Germline values: CDR1 SGHVS, CDR2 FNYEAQ. Trimming at V came to 3 bases and at J to 1 base, leaving 6 bases not matched to a gene. CDR3 coding DNA: TGTGCCAGCAGCTTCTCGGGGGGAGTATCCTACAATGAGCAGTTCTTC. Amino acids: CASSFSGGVSYNEQFF.

The chain employs TRBV10-2 and TRBJ2-7; 10 bases fit TRBD2. The CDR3 loop spans 17 amino acids. Germline V gene data show CDR1 as WSHSY and CDR2 as SAAADI. V shed 1 base and J 7 bases; nucleotides not matched to a gene: 13. The CDR3 nucleotides read TGCGCCAGCAGTGAGTTTCCTAGCGGGGGCCCAGCGGGGGAGCAGTACGTC. This gives the protein CASSEFPSGGPAGEQYV.

The rearrangement joins TRBV7-9 to TRBJ2-3; D is perhaps TRBD2 (5 bases). Germline CDR1 reads SEHNR; CDR2 reads FQNEAQ (reference sequence). This CDR3 has 14 residues. The germline V and J ends were trimmed by 3 bases and 4 bases, with 11 bases remaining between them. DNA for the CDR3: TGTGCCAGCAGCTTTGCCCTAGCATCAGATACGCAGTATTTT. Encoded protein: CASSFALASDTQYF.

This clone was detected only a few times. The V gene is TRBV7-9, the J gene TRBJ2-1, with a possible D match to TRBD2 (6 bases). V gave up 4 bases and J gave up 7 bases, with 14 bases separating them. The CDR3 runs to 14 residues. Germline values: CDR1 SEHNR, CDR2 FQNEAQ (reference sequence). The CDR3 protein is CASSSAGTQNEQFF. The CDR3 DNA reads TGTGCCAGCAGCTCCGCCGGGACTCAGAATGAGCAGTTCTTC.

The chain combines TRBV5-1 with TRBJ1-1; the D is unclear. Germline CDR1 is SGHRS and CDR2 is YFSETQ. This CDR3 is 14 amino acids long. V lost 4 bases to trimming and J lost 4 bases, with 14 bases between them. Here the CDR3 reads CASSEGLQSTEAFF. CDR3 in DNA: TGCGCCAGCAGCGAGGGATTACAGTCCACTGAAGCTTTCTTT.

The chain is built from TRBV5-1 and TRBJ2-3, with 8 bases fitting TRBD1. V dropped 3 bases and J dropped 7; count of bases not matched to a gene: 13. The CDR3 has 16 amino acids. From germline, CDR1 is SGHRS and CDR2 YFSETQ. Written as DNA, the CDR3 is TGCGCCAGCAGCTGGACAGGGATTGGGGGAACCAATACGCAGTATTTT. It yields the protein CASSWTGIGGTNTQYF. Complete variable domain (other parts from reference TRBV5-1 and TRBJ2-3): KAGVTQTPRYLIKTRGQQVTLSCSPISGHRSVSWYQQTPGQGLQFLFEYFSETQRNKGNFPGRFSGRQFSNSRSEMNVSTLELGDSALYLCASSWTGIGGTNTQYFGPGTRLTVL.

For this clone: Its ends do not fully match the called genes, so a read error is possible. The chain couples TRBV5-6 to TRBJ1-1; D is perhaps TRBD1 (6 bases). Germline CDR1 is SGHDT and CDR2 is YYEEEE. The CDR3 length is 13 residues. The CDR3 spells CASYFKGGTEVFF. The CDR3 DNA reads TGTGCCAGCTATTTTAAGGGGGGGACTGAAGTTTTCTTT.

V usage is TRBV5-4 and J usage is TRBJ1-1, with no clear D. The CDR3 sequence is 14 residues long. V lost 0 bases and J 5 bases, leaving 11 bases between the germline ends. The germline V gene has CDR1 SGHNT and CDR2 YYREEE (reference sequence). The CDR3 is CASSLDSLSTEAFF. The CDR3 DNA sequence: TGTGCCAGCAGCTTGGACAGTTTAAGTACTGAAGCTTTCTTT.

The rearrangement uses TRBV16 and TRBJ2-5; tentatively, D is TRBD2 (6 bases). CDR1 is KGHSY and CDR2 is FQNENV in the germline V gene. The CDR3 loop spans 14 amino acids. With 2 bases removed from V and 5 bases from J, the gap between germline ends came to 12 bases. CDR3 sequence: CASSQELASETQYF. For the CDR3, the DNA is TGTGCCAGCAGCCAAGAACTAGCATCGGAGACCCAGTACTTC.

This clone came up once. The chain couples TRBV5-1 to TRBJ2-1; D remains unclear. The V end was cut by 2 bases, the J end by 0 bases, with 9 bases between. Germline CDR1 is SGHRS and CDR2 is YFSETQ. This CDR3 spans 15 amino acids. The CDR3 bases are TGCGCCAGCAGCTTTACTTTTAGCTCCTACAATGAGCAGTTCTTC. Amino acid sequence: CASSFTFSSYNEQFF.

The chain joins TRBV7-2 to TRBJ1-6, with 7 positions matching TRBD1. The germline V gene encodes CDR1 SGHTA and CDR2 FQGNSA. J gave up 7 bases and V 5 bases, and 14 bases lay outside the gene matches. The CDR3 covers 17 residues. CDR3 sequence reads: CASSPYGTATSNSPLHF. The CDR3 nucleotides read TGTGCCAGCAGCCCCTACGGGACAGCCACTTCAAATTCACCCCTCCACTTT.

The chain uses TRBV28 and TRBJ1-1, with 7 nucleotides matching TRBD1. Germline values: CDR1 MDHEN, CDR2 SYDVKM. The V gene end was trimmed by 5 bases and the J gene end by 5 bases; junction bases not matched to a gene: 8. There are 14 residues in the CDR3. CDR3 amino acids: CASSPTTGRTEAFF. Here the CDR3 DNA reads TGTGCCAGCAGTCCGACGACAGGGAGGACTGAAGCTTTCTTT.

The chain couples TRBV7-2 to TRBJ1-4; 7 bases are a match to TRBD1. The CDR3 spans 14 residues. After removal of 5 bases from V and 8 bases from J, the junction contained 8 bases not matched to a gene. The germline V gene has CDR1 SGHTA and CDR2 FQGNSA. The CDR3 protein is CASSRQGGGEKLFF. CDR3 nucleotides: TGTGCCAGCAGCCGACAGGGAGGAGGAGAAAAACTGTTTTTT.

The rearrangement links TRBV6-1 to TRBJ2-3, with 7 bases fitting TRBD1. The CDR3 length is 13 residues. Germline-derived CDR1 and CDR2 are MNHNS and SASEGT. Trimming cost V 5 bases and J 3 bases; bases outside gene matches: 2. The CDR3 sequence: CASSIQGTDTQYF. Written as DNA, the CDR3 is TGTGCCAGCAGTATACAGGGGACAGATACGCAGTATTTT.

The rearrangement links TRBV28 to TRBJ2-3; 14 bases align to TRBD2. V was clipped by 2 bases and J by 0 bases; unmatched bases: 4. The CDR3 has 18 residues. Germline assignment: CDR1 MDHEN and CDR2 SYDVKM. The CDR3 spells CASSLGTSGGPSTDTQYF. CDR3 DNA sequence: TGTGCCAGCAGTTTAGGGACTAGCGGGGGCCCTAGCACAGATACGCAGTATTTT.

The gene calls are TRBV5-4 and TRBJ2-4; 8 bases match TRBD2. The ends lost 0 bases at V and 0 bases at J; junction bases unmatched: 5. The CDR3 has 17 residues. CDR1 is SGHNT, CDR2 YYREEE, per germline (reference sequence). CDR3 residues: CASSLDGRALAKNIQYF. The CDR3 DNA sequence: TGTGCCAGCAGCTTGGACGGGAGGGCCCTAGCCAAAAACATTCAGTACTTC.

The rearrangement uses TRBV11-2 and TRBJ1-4, with TRBD1 matching 10 bases. The CDR3 loop spans 14 amino acids. The trim removed 5 bases at V and 7 bases at J, leaving 4 bases unmatched. The germline V gene encodes CDR1 SGHAT and CDR2 FQNNGV. The CDR3 nucleotides read TGTGCCAGCAGCCTGGGACAGGGGACTGAAAAACTGTTTTTT. Protein product: CASSLGQGTEKLFF.

The rearrangement links TRBV30 to TRBJ2-1; 10 positions match TRBD2. Germline CDR1 is GTSNPN and CDR2 is SVGIG (reference sequence). The V gene end was trimmed by 4 bases and the J gene end by 10 bases; junction bases not matched to a gene: 10. The CDR3 runs to 14 residues. The CDR3 region has the DNA TGTGCCTGGATCGGAGTAGCGGGACTAGCGGAGCAGTTCTTC. It yields the protein CAWIGVAGLAEQFF.

The chain uses TRBV28 and TRBJ1-2, with TRBD1 matching 7 bases. CDR3 size: 17 residues. V shed 6 bases and J 0 bases; nucleotides not matched to a gene: 13. From germline, CDR1 is MDHEN and CDR2 SYDVKM. The CDR3 nucleotides are TGTGCCAGCAGGATAACGGGACAGTTCGATACTAACTATGGCTACACCTTC. Translating it yields CASRITGQFDTNYGYTF.

This clone was counted a single time. The chain joins TRBV11-2 to TRBJ1-1, with TRBD1 matching over 7 bases. J was trimmed by 5 bases and V by 4 bases; bases with no gene match: 7. CDR1 SGHAT and CDR2 FQNNGV come from the germline V gene. The length of the CDR3 is 14 residues. CDR3 sequence: CASSSGTAKTEAFF. In DNA form, the CDR3 reads TGTGCCAGCAGCTCCGGGACAGCGAAAACTGAAGCTTTCTTT.

V and J are TRBV19 and TRBJ1-1, with TRBD1 matching over 7 bases. Germline V lookup: CDR1 LNHDA, CDR2 SQIVND (reference sequence). V lost 4 bases to trimming and J lost 6 bases; unmatched junction nucleotides: 8. This CDR3 region has 14 residues. The CDR3 sequence is CASSKRGRRSEAFF. CDR3 DNA sequence: TGTGCCAGTAGTAAAAGGGGGCGTCGATCTGAAGCTTTCTTT.

This clone came up a few times. Distinct nucleotide sequences in the sample also encode this CDR3. V gene TRBV30 combines with J gene TRBJ1-1, with a possible D match to TRBD1 (5 bases). The germline V gene has CDR1 GTSNPN and CDR2 SVGIG (reference sequence). The CDR3 is 13 amino acids. V was pared by 1 base and J by 0 bases, with 6 bases between. Here the CDR3 reads CAWSGQLNTEAFF. CDR3 in DNA: TGTGCCTGGAGTGGACAGCTGAACACTGAAGCTTTCTTT.

The V call is TRBV27, the J call TRBJ1-2, with D perhaps matching TRBD1 (5 bases). V was clipped by 0 bases and J by 7 bases, with 12 bases between them. The CDR3 consists of 14 residues. Germline values: CDR1 MNHEY, CDR2 SMNVEV (reference sequence). The CDR3 spells CASSLSAGVGGYTF. The CDR3, as DNA: TGTGCCAGCAGTTTATCGGCGGGGGTTGGTGGCTACACCTTC.

J is TRBJ1-1 and V is TRBV29-1; 7 nucleotides agree with TRBD1. CDR3 length: 14 amino acids. Per the germline V gene, CDR1 is SQVTM and CDR2 is ANQGSEA. J lost 1 base, V lost 5 bases, and 7 bases had no gene match. CDR3: CSVLRGSWNTEAFF. The CDR3 DNA is TGCAGCGTTCTCAGGGGGAGTTGGAACACTGAAGCTTTCTTT.